This passage covers 17 T cell receptor beta chains from one sample sequenced in a study of blood T cell repertoires in COVID-19. TCRdb's table, derived via immunoSEQ multiplex PCR, lists solely in-frame clones and lacks some. The table shows under 300,000 clones, with about four fifths occurring only once. The sequenced sample was peripheral blood. The source is a woman of 80 years or more with acute or convalescent COVID-19.

CDR3 sequence (DNA): TGTGCCAGCAGCTTGCAGGGGGTAGCTGACTATGGCTACACCTTC. This codes for CASSLQGVADYGYTF. The rearrangement joins TRBV5-6 to TRBJ1-2; 7 bases are a match to TRBD1. The germline CDR1 and CDR2 sequences are SGHDT and YYEEEE. This CDR3 region has 15 residues. V trimming: 1 base; J trimming: 3 bases; junction bases outside the gene matches: 6.

CDR3 loop: CASSQGPRGGEQFF. The DNA of the CDR3 is TGTGCCAGCAGCCAAGGACCGCGCGGGGGTGAGCAGTTCTTC. This sequence joins TRBV3-1 (or the pseudogene TRBV3-2) and TRBJ2-1; 7 bases are shared with TRBD2. Trimming took 1 base from V and 9 from J; bases not matched to a gene: 6. The CDR3 length is 14 residues. Germline V gives CDR1 LGHDT, CDR2 YNNKEL (reference sequence).

This clone was detected only a few times. The chain is built from TRBV19 and TRBJ2-1; possible D gene TRBD2, 7 bases. The germline gives CDR1 LNHDA, CDR2 SQIVND (reference sequence). The length of the CDR3 is 14 residues. V was shortened by 4 bases and J by 4 bases, with 11 bases between the two germline ends. CDR3 in amino acids: CASSKGGGYNEQFF. For the CDR3, the DNA is TGTGCCAGTAGTAAGGGGGGGGGATACAATGAGCAGTTCTTC.

The table lists this clone with a few counts. This rearrangement joins TRBV5-3 to TRBJ2-7; D is perhaps TRBD2 (5 bases). TRBV5-3 is classed as an ORF, of uncertain function. Trimming left V 3 bases short and J 0 bases short, with 34 bases between. This CDR3 has 22 residues. CDR3 amino acids: CARSWLSGLRSDEGVDSYEQYF. The DNA of the CDR3 is TGTGCCAGAAGCTGGCTTTCTGGGCTTCGATCCGACGAGGGCGTTGACTCCTACGAGCAGTACTTC.

J is TRBJ1-1 and V is TRBV5-1; TRBD1 is a possible D gene (6 bases). The germline V gene encodes CDR1 SGHRS and CDR2 YFSETQ. The CDR3 loop spans 14 amino acids. V gave up 1 base and J gave up 5 bases, with 12 bases separating them. CDR3 coding DNA: TGCGCCAGCAGCTTGACGGGGGGCTGGACTGAAGCTTTCTTT. Encoded protein: CASSLTGGWTEAFF.

The chain links TRBV10-3 to TRBJ1-2, with 9 positions matching TRBD1. Germline CDR1 ENHRY, CDR2 SYGVKD. Germline trimming cut 6 bases from V and 4 bases from J; bases unmatched to any gene: 9. The CDR3 totals 15 residues. CDR3 DNA: TGTGCCATCAGCTATCCGGGACAGGGATTCTATGGCTACACCTTC. The encoded protein is CAISYPGQGFYGYTF.

The rearrangement joins TRBV3-1 (or the pseudogene TRBV3-2) to TRBJ2-1; 15 bases align to TRBD2. Trimming cost V 1 base and J 5 bases; bases outside gene matches: 9. CDR1 and CDR2 from the germline V gene are LGHDT and YNNKEL (reference sequence). The CDR3 runs to 19 residues. The CDR3 DNA follows: TGTGCCAGCAGCCAAGGGGGACTAGCGGGGGGCCCACTCAACAATGAGCAGTTCTTC. Translating it yields CASSQGGLAGGPLNNEQFF.

The chain joins TRBV13 to TRBJ1-4, with 7 bases lining up with TRBD1. Trimming removed 5 bases from V and 4 bases from J; junction bases left unmatched: 7. Germline V gene lookup returns CDR1 PRHDT and CDR2 FYEKMQ (reference sequence). The CDR3 contains 15 residues. CDR3 in amino acids: CASSRRDSLNEKLFF. The CDR3 DNA reads TGTGCCAGCAGCCGACGGGACAGTCTTAATGAAAAACTGTTTTTT.

The genes are TRBV5-1 and TRBJ2-7; D is ambiguous. Trimming pared 0 bases from V and 0 bases from J, leaving 7 bases between. The germline CDR1 and CDR2 sequences are SGHRS and YFSETQ. CDR3 length: 14 residues. The CDR3 bases are TGCGCCAGCAGCTTGGTAGTGCCCTCCTACGAGCAGTACTTC. Translated: CASSLVVPSYEQYF.

This clone came up a few times. CDR3 region: CASSEAQGVPGTNEQFF. The CDR3 DNA reads as TGTGCCAGCAGTGAAGCGCAAGGAGTGCCCGGTACCAATGAGCAGTTCTTC. The rearrangement joins TRBV2 to TRBJ2-1; D ambiguous. From germline, CDR1 is SNHLY and CDR2 FYNNEI. The V end was cut by 0 bases, the J end by 6 bases, with 18 bases between. The CDR3 spans 17 residues. Using reference TRBV2 and TRBJ2-1 for the parts outside the CDR3, the full variable domain is EPEVTQTPSHQVTQMGQEVILRCVPISNHLYFYWYRQILGQKVEFLVSFYNNEISEKSEIFDDQFSVERPDGSNFTLKIRSTKLEDSAMYFCASSEAQGVPGTNEQFFGPGTRLTVL.

This clone was observed a single time. The chain employs TRBV3-1 (or the pseudogene TRBV3-2) and TRBJ1-4, with a tentative D call TRBD1 (5 bases). Trimming shortened V by 3 bases and J by 8 bases, and 16 bases separated the two germline ends. Germline values: CDR1 LGHDT, CDR2 YNNKEL (reference sequence). The CDR3 has 15 amino acids. The CDR3 here is CASSHPPGGGEKLFF. DNA of the CDR3: TGTGCCAGCAGCCACCCTCCGGGGGGAGGAGAAAAACTGTTTTTT.

In its sample, this clone was seen once. The chain employs TRBV10-3 and TRBJ1-2; no clear D. The CDR3 is made up of 11 amino acids. Germline V gives CDR1 ENHRY, CDR2 SYGVKD. Deletions cut 4 bases from V and 7 bases from J, with 7 bases between. The CDR3 here is CAISGGSGYTF. The CDR3 DNA reads TGTGCCATCAGTGGAGGGAGTGGCTACACCTTC.

The rearrangement links TRBV6-6 to TRBJ2-3; 11 bases are shared with TRBD1. The CDR3 spans 16 residues. J gave up 3 bases and V 6 bases, and 8 bases lay outside the gene matches. CDR1 and CDR2 from the germline V gene are MNHNY and SVGAGI (reference sequence). The CDR3 here is CASRVGQGGGTDTQYF. CDR3 DNA sequence: TGTGCCAGCAGAGTGGGACAGGGGGGCGGGACAGATACGCAGTATTTT.

This sequence joins TRBV7-9 and TRBJ2-3; D gene uncertain. From germline, CDR1 is SEHNR and CDR2 FQNEAQ (reference sequence). The CDR3 runs 15 residues. V gave up 4 bases and J gave up 4 bases, with 15 bases separating them. CDR3 sequence reads: CASSSRSGWADTQYF. DNA of the CDR3: TGTGCCAGCAGCTCGCGTTCCGGGTGGGCAGATACGCAGTATTTT.

This clone was seen a few times. V usage is TRBV5-1 and J usage is TRBJ1-3, with D hard to call. The CDR3 loop spans 17 amino acids. Germline V lookup: CDR1 SGHRS, CDR2 YFSETQ. Deletions cut 0 bases from V and 0 bases from J, with 13 bases between. Here the CDR3 reads CASSLERLTVSGNTIYF. The CDR3 bases are TGCGCCAGCAGCTTGGAAAGGCTCACAGTCTCTGGAAACACCATATATTTT.

This clone was found a few times. V is TRBV27 and J is TRBJ2-1; no clear D. The germline V and J ends were trimmed by 4 bases and 4 bases, with 11 bases remaining between them. This CDR3 region has 14 residues. CDR1 and CDR2 from the germline V gene are MNHEY and SMNVEV (reference sequence). The CDR3 nucleotides are TGTGCCAGCAGTTCCCGGAGCCGTTACAATGAGCAGTTCTTC. Its protein product is CASSSRSRYNEQFF.

This clone was seen just once. The genes are TRBV6-7 and TRBJ1-2, with a weak D call TRBD1 (6 bases). TRBV6-7 is placed among ORFs of uncertain function. The CDR3 spans 13 residues. The V end was cut by 5 bases, the J end by 1 base, with 8 bases between. This CDR3 is CASSTQGNYGYTF. CDR3 DNA sequence: TGTGCCAGCAGTACACAGGGTAACTATGGCTACACCTTC.